These 32 T cell receptor beta chains were all obtained from the same sample, sequenced in a study of OX40 agonist ivuxolimab in advanced cancers. Sequencing was performed with immunoSEQ multiplex PCR; in TCRdb, only in-frame clones are kept and a portion is missing. The data hold roughly 80,000 clones, with 90% observed a single time. This specimen consisted of CD4+ or CD8+ T cells sorted from blood, obtained in a trial of the OX40 agonist ivuxolimab. These receptors all stem from an adult with an advanced solid tumor such as melanoma, head and neck, liver or kidney cancer.

The V and J genes are TRBV19 and TRBJ2-7; possible D gene TRBD2, 5 bases. V dropped 4 bases and J dropped 3 bases, with 16 bases sitting between them. The CDR3 runs to 15 residues. The germline V gene has CDR1 LNHDA and CDR2 SQIVND (reference sequence). The DNA of the CDR3 is TGTGCCAGTAGTAAAGGTGGGAGTGTTGTCTACGAGCAGTACTTC. Its translation: CASSKGGSVVYEQYF.

This clone appeared a single time. The chain couples TRBV30 to TRBJ2-1; no definite D call. This CDR3 has 11 residues. V was trimmed by 2 bases and J by 2 bases, leaving 1 base between them. Germline V CDR1 and CDR2: GTSNPN, SVGIG (reference sequence). CDR3: CAWSPYNEQFF. Written as DNA, the CDR3 is TGTGCCTGGAGTCCCTACAATGAGCAGTTCTTC.

V and J are TRBV6-1 and TRBJ1-5, with 7 positions matching TRBD1. The V segment lost 7 bases and the J segment 0 bases; nucleotides outside the gene matches: 6. This CDR3 contains 15 residues. Germline V gene sequence: CDR1 MNHNS, CDR2 SASEGT. The CDR3 loop is CASTRDRYSNQPQHF. The CDR3 DNA is TGTGCCAGCACGAGGGACAGATATAGCAATCAGCCCCAGCATTTT.

V is TRBV2 and J is TRBJ1-5; 8 bases are a match to TRBD1. CDR3 length: 16 residues. After removal of 6 bases from V and 0 bases from J, the junction contained 7 bases not matched to a gene. Germline V gene data show CDR1 as SNHLY and CDR2 as FYNNEI. In nucleotides, the CDR3 is TGTGCCAGCAGCAACCAGGGGGCAGGTAGCAATCAGCCCCAGCATTTT. Protein sequence: CASSNQGAGSNQPQHF.

The V gene is TRBV2, the J gene TRBJ1-2; D possibly corresponds to TRBD1 (5 bases). CDR3 size: 12 residues. The germline V and J ends were trimmed by 6 bases and 4 bases, with 9 bases remaining between them. Germline-derived CDR1 and CDR2 are SNHLY and FYNNEI. The CDR3 DNA is TGTGCCAGCAGGACCCAGGGCTATGGCTACACCTTC. It translates to CASRTQGYGYTF.

This chain connects TRBV15 to TRBJ2-5; unclear D gene. This CDR3 comprises 13 residues. The germline V gene has CDR1 LNHNV and CDR2 YYDKDF (reference sequence). The V gene lost 4 bases and the J gene lost 5 bases, with 11 bases spanning the gap. CDR3 coding DNA: TGTGCCACCAGCAACTTGGTTCAGGAGACCCAGTACTTC. Translating gives CATSNLVQETQYF.

This chain joins TRBV25-1 and TRBJ2-5; 10 nucleotides agree with TRBD1. Germline V gene sequence: CDR1 MGHDK, CDR2 SYGVNS. The CDR3 is 14 residues long. V shed 8 bases, J shed 5 bases, and the junction held 8 bases outside the gene matches. Here the CDR3 reads CASRRQGAYETQYF. CDR3 nucleotides: TGTGCCAGCCGCAGACAGGGGGCGTATGAGACCCAGTACTTC. The whole variable domain, remainder taken from reference TRBV25-1 and TRBJ2-5, is EADIYQTPRYLVIGTGKKITLECSQTMGHDKMYWYQQDPGMELHLIHYSYGVNSTEKGDLSSESTVSRIRTEHFPLTLESARPSHTSQYLCASRRQGAYETQYFGPGTRLLVL.

This rearrangement joins TRBV5-4 to TRBJ2-1, with D possibly TRBD1 on 6 matching bases. Germline V gives CDR1 SGHNT, CDR2 YYREEE (reference sequence). CDR3 length: 14 amino acids. V shed 3 bases and J shed 2 bases, with 9 bases lying between them. The DNA for the CDR3 is TGTGCCAGCAGCTCGGGGACAACCTACAATGAGCAGTTCTTC. It translates to CASSSGTTYNEQFF.

This chain joins TRBV2 and TRBJ2-3, with unresolved D. This CDR3 comprises 14 residues. Germline loops: CDR1 SNHLY, CDR2 FYNNEI. The ends were cut back, 2 bases at V and 5 bases at J, with 11 bases in the middle. The CDR3 loop is CASSEFSMGDTQYF. Written as DNA, the CDR3 is TGTGCCAGCAGTGAATTTTCGATGGGAGATACGCAGTATTTT.

The chain has TRBV27 and TRBJ2-2; D gene ambiguous. CDR3 length: 15 amino acids. Per the germline V gene, CDR1 is MNHEY and CDR2 is SMNVEV (reference sequence). The V end lost 8 bases, the J end lost 4 bases, and 17 bases lay between the germline ends. The CDR3 is CASPKLLNSTGELFF. In DNA, the CDR3 is TGTGCCAGCCCGAAGTTACTGAACTCCACCGGGGAGCTGTTTTTT.

This chain connects TRBV6-6 to TRBJ2-2; no clear D gene. The CDR3 loop spans 13 amino acids. V was trimmed by 5 bases and J by 5 bases, leaving 9 bases between them. CDR1 is MNHNY, CDR2 SVGAGI, per germline (reference sequence). CDR3 DNA sequence: TGTGCCAGCAGTCCCCGAGCGACCGGGGAGCTGTTTTTT. Encoded protein: CASSPRATGELFF.

The rearrangement links TRBV28 to TRBJ2-3; maybe TRBD2 (5 bases). V gave up 5 bases and J gave up 4 bases, with 19 bases separating them. The CDR3 length is 16 residues. Germline CDR1 reads MDHEN; CDR2 reads SYDVKM. CDR3 sequence (DNA): TGTGCCAGCAGTCACCCTTTGGCGGAGGTCTCAGATACGCAGTATTTT. Amino acid sequence: CASSHPLAEVSDTQYF.

V usage is TRBV2 and J usage is TRBJ2-3; 10 bases map to TRBD2. V trimming: 6 bases; J trimming: 5 bases; junction bases outside the gene matches: 5. Germline V lookup: CDR1 SNHLY, CDR2 FYNNEI. The CDR3 is 14 residues long. In DNA form, the CDR3 reads TGTGCCAGCAGCCTAGCGGGAGTTCTAGATACGCAGTATTTT. Residues: CASSLAGVLDTQYF.

The chain recombines TRBV6-1 with TRBJ2-1, with a weak D call TRBD2 (6 bases). With 7 bases removed from V and 2 bases from J, the gap between germline ends came to 15 bases. Germline V gene sequence: CDR1 MNHNS, CDR2 SASEGT. The CDR3 loop spans 15 amino acids. The DNA for the CDR3 is TGTGCCAGCATGATTGCGCGGGGAACCTACAATGAGCAGTTCTTC. Encoded protein: CASMIARGTYNEQFF.

CDR3 amino acids: CASREDRGGGNTIYF. CDR3 sequence (DNA): TGTGCCAGCAGAGAAGACAGGGGCGGAGGAAACACCATATATTTT. The chain couples TRBV7-9 to TRBJ1-3; 8 bases are a match to TRBD1. V trimming: 6 bases; J trimming: 4 bases; junction bases outside the gene matches: 8. The CDR3 length is 15 residues. The V gene's germline CDR1 is SEHNR and CDR2 FQNEAQ (reference sequence).

V is TRBV2 and J is TRBJ1-5; no reliable D call. Trimming pared 7 bases from V and 7 bases from J, leaving 14 bases between. The CDR3 covers 13 residues. Per the germline V gene, CDR1 is SNHLY and CDR2 is FYNNEI. DNA for the CDR3: TGTGCCAGCACTCACGAAAGGGCCCAGCCCCAGCATTTT. The encoded protein is CASTHERAQPQHF.

The V gene is TRBV28, the J gene TRBJ1-1; no definite D call. V lost 10 bases, J lost 0 bases, and 18 bases lay in between. In germline, CDR1 is MDHEN, CDR2 SYDVKM. The CDR3 covers 15 residues. The CDR3 region is CATRRARNMNTEAFF. The CDR3 DNA follows: TGTGCCACACGTCGCGCCAGAAACATGAACACTGAAGCTTTCTTT.

This clone occurred a few times. The CDR3 DNA reads as TGTGCCAGTAGTCCACAGGCCGGGCCCGAAAAACTGTTTTTT. Residues: CASSPQAGPEKLFF. The chain has TRBV19 and TRBJ1-4; D is possibly TRBD1 (5 bases). V was clipped by 5 bases and J by 8 bases, with 15 bases between them. The CDR3 covers 14 residues. Germline CDR1 is LNHDA and CDR2 is SQIVND (reference sequence). Combining the CDR3 with reference TRBV19 and TRBJ1-4 gives the whole variable domain DGGITQSPKYLFRKEGQNVTLSCEQNLNHDAMYWYRQDPGQGLRLIYYSQIVNDFQKGDIAEGYSVSREKKESFPLTVTSAQKNPTAFYLCASSPQAGPEKLFFGSGTQLSVL.

This clone appeared a few times. V is TRBV5-1 and J is TRBJ1-4; 9 nucleotides agree with TRBD1. Germline V lookup: CDR1 SGHRS, CDR2 YFSETQ. After removal of 3 bases from V and 3 bases from J, the junction contained 3 bases not matched to a gene. CDR3 length equals 15 residues. This CDR3 is CASSSTGGSNEKLFF. The DNA of the CDR3 is TGCGCCAGCAGCTCGACAGGGGGTTCTAATGAAAAACTGTTTTTT.

The sample holds one count of this clone. V gene TRBV19 combines with J gene TRBJ2-7; 7 nucleotides line up with TRBD1. CDR3 size: 13 residues. V shed 7 bases, J shed 5 bases, and the junction held 8 bases outside the gene matches. Germline CDR1 is LNHDA and CDR2 is SQIVND (reference sequence). CDR3 DNA sequence: TGTGCCAGTAAAGGACAGGTACTGAACGAGCAGTACTTC. Translation gives CASKGQVLNEQYF.

The chain uses TRBV6-5 and TRBJ2-7; weak D call: TRBD1 (5 bases). Germline V gives CDR1 MNHEY, CDR2 SVGAGI. The CDR3 extends over 12 amino acids. V was clipped by 2 bases and J by 6 bases, with 8 bases between them. The CDR3: CASSYARVEQYF. The CDR3 nucleotides are TGTGCCAGCAGTTACGCCAGGGTCGAGCAGTACTTC.

This chain joins TRBV6-5 and TRBJ2-1; TRBD2 is a possible D gene (6 bases). In germline, CDR1 is MNHEY, CDR2 SVGAGI. The length of the CDR3 is 15 residues. V lost 4 bases to trimming and J lost 2 bases, with 12 bases between them. The CDR3 sequence: CASSLGRGPYNEQFF. The CDR3, as DNA: TGTGCCAGCAGTTTAGGGCGGGGTCCCTACAATGAGCAGTTCTTC.

CDR3 bases: TGTGCCAGCTCACCACCGGGACAGGGAAAAACTGAAGCTTTCTTT. Amino acid sequence: CASSPPGQGKTEAFF. The J gene is TRBJ1-1, the V gene TRBV18; 9 bases are a match to TRBD1. Germline loops: CDR1 KGHSH, CDR2 LQKENI. There are 15 residues in the CDR3. V trimming: 0 bases; J trimming: 5 bases; junction bases outside the gene matches: 4.

J is TRBJ2-7 and V is TRBV2, with 7 bases that match TRBD1. The V gene's germline CDR1 is SNHLY and CDR2 FYNNEI. V lost 6 bases and J lost 1; bases outside the gene matches: 6. The CDR3 totals 14 residues. For the CDR3, the DNA is TGTGCCAGCAGAAAGACAGGGAGTTCCTACGAGCAGTACTTC. Its protein is CASRKTGSSYEQYF.

The genes are TRBV5-4 and TRBJ2-3, with D maybe TRBD1 (6 bases). Germline V gene sequence: CDR1 SGHNT, CDR2 YYREEE (reference sequence). The CDR3 spans 14 residues. The ends were cut back, 3 bases at V and 2 bases at J, with 10 bases in the middle. The CDR3 nucleotides are TGTGCCAGCAGCTACGGGACACACACAGATACGCAGTATTTT. Translating gives CASSYGTHTDTQYF.

This chain uses TRBV7-2 with TRBJ1-6; D gene uncertain. The CDR3 consists of 12 residues. Germline loops: CDR1 SGHTA, CDR2 FQGNSA. The V and J ends lost 5 bases and 10 bases respectively, with 9 bases between them. The CDR3 nucleotides are TGTGCCAGCAGCGTTCAGGAGTCACCCCTCCACTTT. It encodes CASSVQESPLHF.

The J gene is TRBJ2-5, the V gene TRBV6-5, with a possible D match to TRBD2 (6 bases). The CDR3 totals 15 residues. Germline V gene data show CDR1 as MNHEY and CDR2 as SVGAGI. V lost 2 bases, J lost 2 bases, and 12 bases lay in between. The CDR3 loop reads CASSYDREIQETQYF. The CDR3 nucleotides read TGTGCCAGCAGTTACGATCGGGAGATACAAGAGACCCAGTACTTC.

The V call is TRBV9, the J call TRBJ2-2, with 7 bases aligning to TRBD2. The CDR3 has 14 amino acids. Trimming cost V 4 bases and J 6 bases; bases outside gene matches: 6. From germline, CDR1 is SGDLS and CDR2 YYNGEE. The CDR3 here is CASSKGRAAGELFF. In DNA, the CDR3 is TGTGCCAGCAGCAAAGGGAGGGCCGCCGGGGAGCTGTTTTTT.

This chain uses TRBV7-9 with TRBJ2-1; 10 bases line up with TRBD2. CDR1 is SEHNR and CDR2 is FQNEAQ in the germline V gene (reference sequence). There are 18 residues in the CDR3. Unmatched junction bases numbered 7, after V lost 1 base and J lost 1 base. The CDR3 sequence: CASSLGLAGEPSYNEQFF. The CDR3, as DNA: TGTGCCAGCAGCTTAGGTCTAGCGGGAGAACCGTCCTACAATGAGCAGTTCTTC.

The chain recombines TRBV5-6 with TRBJ2-1; D gene uncertain. Trimming stripped 0 bases from V and 6 bases from J, with 13 bases between. Germline V gene sequence: CDR1 SGHDT, CDR2 YYEEEE. The CDR3 covers 15 residues. The DNA of the CDR3 is TGTGCCAGCAGCTTGGGACCCGGTCAGCGCAATGAGCAGTTCTTC. Translating it yields CASSLGPGQRNEQFF. Using reference TRBV5-6 and TRBJ2-1 for the parts outside the CDR3, the full variable domain is DAGVTQSPTHLIKTRGQQVTLRCSPKSGHDTVSWYQQALGQGPQFIFQYYEEEERQRGNFPDRFSGHQFPNYSSELNVNALLLGDSALYLCASSLGPGQRNEQFFGPGTRLTVL.

The chain couples TRBV5-1 to TRBJ2-5; the D is unclear. Germline CDR1 and CDR2: SGHRS and YFSETQ. The V end was cut by 1 base, the J end by 1 base, with 11 bases between. The CDR3 is 15 residues long. The DNA for the CDR3 is TGCGCCAGCAGCTTGTCGGCCCTCAGCCAAGAGACCCAGTACTTC. Protein product: CASSLSALSQETQYF.

The V call is TRBV6-1, the J call TRBJ2-1, with D maybe TRBD2 (6 bases). V dropped 4 bases and J dropped 4 bases, with 14 bases sitting between them. The germline gives CDR1 MNHNS, CDR2 SASEGT. CDR3 length equals 15 residues. CDR3 protein: CASSVGGGSYNEQFF. The CDR3 DNA reads TGTGCCAGCAGTGTGGGAGGAGGGAGTTACAATGAGCAGTTCTTC.